A selection of T cell receptor beta chains follows, all from one sample in a study of identical twins. TCRdb analysed the 5' RACE reads with MiXCR anew, one entry per CDR3 protein. The data contain more than 1.5 million distinct CDR3 sequences, less than 35% of them singletons. Sequencing was performed on cord blood. These receptors came from a newborn girl in good health. Each CDR3 is given without its conserved first and last residue. The order of the fields is CDR3 protein, V gene.

CDR3 protein: SAFRFREPTDTQY
V gene: TRBV20-1

CDR3 protein: ATSEPPSETQY
V gene: TRBV24-1

CDR3 protein: ASSFRTTGERYNEQY
V gene: TRBV5-6

CDR3 protein: ASSEEIRGSTDTQY
V gene: TRBV6-1

CDR3 protein: ASSLRLAVDTQY
V gene: TRBV7-2

CDR3 protein: ASSERPLAIY
V gene: TRBV12-3/TRBV12-4

CDR3 protein: ASSYGVIAKNIQY
V gene: TRBV4-1

CDR3 protein: ASSLGYGEQF
V gene: TRBV5-4

CDR3 protein: ASSDKGQSYNEQF
V gene: TRBV2

CDR3 protein: SASDRQGYNSPLH
V gene: TRBV20-1

CDR3 protein: ASSQDRLAQRGDTQY
V gene: TRBV3-1

CDR3 protein: ASSFACLRTEKLF
V gene: TRBV9

CDR3 protein: ASSLGQPGSYEQY
V gene: TRBV5-6

CDR3 protein: ASSLQGPGGPTYEQY
V gene: TRBV3-1

CDR3 protein: SARASGARSSYEQS
V gene: TRBV20-1

CDR3 protein: ASSQDRGVDTQY
V gene: TRBV4-2

CDR3 protein: ASRERGGIYEQY
V gene: TRBV2

CDR3 protein: VSSLVEDTQY
V gene: TRBV5-1

CDR3 protein: AISELAGQGTGELF
V gene: TRBV10-3

CDR3 protein: ASSFNSGLAVRDTQY
V gene: TRBV11-2

CDR3 protein: AISEGGGAKFRTYEQY
V gene: TRBV10-3

CDR3 protein: ASSWLRDRASPLH
V gene: TRBV11-2

CDR3 protein: ASSSRQGARQPQH
V gene: TRBV27

CDR3 protein: ASSPLRGSSYNEQF
V gene: TRBV18

CDR3 protein: SAREGGRRYEQY
V gene: TRBV20-1

CDR3 protein: ASSLAELAEAF
V gene: TRBV5-1

CDR3 protein: ASRPDTYNEQF
V gene: TRBV12-3/TRBV12-4

CDR3 protein: ASSLSGTELYGYT
V gene: TRBV21-1

CDR3 protein: ASSLGPSRDVQETQY
V gene: TRBV7-9

CDR3 protein: ASSEAQGRYNSPLH
V gene: TRBV6-1

CDR3 protein: ASSQDRSSGRSTDTQY
V gene: TRBV4-2

CDR3 protein: ASSSHRDKAAF
V gene: TRBV7-2

CDR3 protein: ASSGTSGANVLT
V gene: TRBV27

CDR3 protein: ASSPPDQYTEAF
V gene: TRBV2

CDR3 protein: ASGLVGEGSYNEQF
V gene: TRBV12-5

CDR3 protein: SARAVQGSYNSPLH
V gene: TRBV20-1

CDR3 protein: ASSLISGRGYNEQF
V gene: TRBV5-6

CDR3 protein: ASSVGLGQANGYT
V gene: TRBV9

CDR3 protein: ASSFTKQGHTEAF
V gene: TRBV5-1

CDR3 protein: AISDPSGGSTDTQY
V gene: TRBV10-3

CDR3 protein: ASSFVAGGQETQF
V gene: TRBV5-6

CDR3 protein: ASSEAWTSADTQY
V gene: TRBV2

CDR3 protein: ASSFSGSGEQF
V gene: TRBV5-1

CDR3 protein: AISDLGGTATDTQY
V gene: TRBV10-3

CDR3 protein: SVEESYTQY
V gene: TRBV29-1

CDR3 protein: ASSPGTSGNTGELF
V gene: TRBV28

CDR3 protein: ASSPRGQALAKNIQY
V gene: TRBV11-1

CDR3 protein: ASSQATKRAGEQY
V gene: TRBV4-2

CDR3 protein: ASSLGRGRIYEQY
V gene: TRBV27

CDR3 protein: SARDPRGPDTQY
V gene: TRBV20-1

CDR3 protein: AAGTSVSGANVLT
V gene: TRBV18

CDR3 protein: ASSIPGSNQPQH
V gene: TRBV7-9

CDR3 protein: ASSQGSSFNEKLF
V gene: TRBV4-1

CDR3 protein: ASRITQGGEHEQF
V gene: TRBV28

CDR3 protein: SASTSGRALAYEQY
V gene: TRBV20-1

CDR3 protein: ASSQAGTSGMNEQF
V gene: TRBV4-2

CDR3 protein: ASREATGEVVYNSPLH
V gene: TRBV6-1

CDR3 protein: ASSPAGTTNEKLF
V gene: TRBV5-1

CDR3 protein: ASSQDRPPYEQY
V gene: TRBV3-1

CDR3 protein: ARGLGRGHQPQH
V gene: TRBV27